The clone carrying this T cell receptor beta chain was seen just once. The target antigen is unknown. The germline gives CDR1 SGHDN, CDR2 FVKESK. The CDR3 has 21 amino acids. V shed 2 bases and J 3 bases; nucleotides not matched to a gene: 15. This sample is drawn from a study of OX40 agonist ivuxolimab in advanced cancers. Study details: The patients received agonistic anti-OX40 (CD134) antibody ivuxolimab.

Assay: immunoSEQ multiplex PCR; the TCRdb copy retains only in-frame clones and omits some. Found here are 65,000 to 95,000 clones, more than 90% of them singletons; the top ten hold roughly 5%. The study's findings and limits: Some nonresponders likewise displayed low normalized T-cell clonal expansion.

The source material was CD4+ or CD8+ T cells sorted from blood, sampled in a trial of the OX40 agonist ivuxolimab. The chain has TRBV14 and TRBJ2-3, with 15 positions matching TRBD2. The receptor comes from an adult with an advanced solid tumor such as melanoma, head and neck, liver or kidney cancer. The CDR3 protein is CASSQTGPGTSGRRRTDTQYF. The CDR3 nucleotides read TGTGCCAGCAGCCAAACAGGCCCGGGGACTAGCGGGAGGCGAAGGACAGATACGCAGTATTTT.